This T cell receptor (beta chain) stems from a study of T cells in Graves' hyperthyroidism and ophthalmopathy. Study details: Peripheral blood was obtained at initial diagnosis, preceding any treatment. Regarding the study as a whole: In the analysis, a 13 V-J model separated ophthalmopathy from stable hyperthyroidism.

The study enrolled patients aged 18 to 65 with newly diagnosed hyperthyroidism of under 2 months' duration. Investigators excluded patients with uncontrolled infection, other autoimmune disease, pregnancy or lactation. As to this clonotype: Its target is not known.

TCR beta CDR3 region amplification was performed from RNA transcripts. Primed by the HTBI set, a first-round RT-PCR was run on the TCR CDR3. One entry per CDR3 protein results from TCRdb running MiXCR on the multiplex PCR reads. Of over 700,000 distinct CDR3 sequences in the sample, roughly 32% are singletons; the top ten hold around 29%. The CDR3 runs to 17 residues. V trimming: 6 bases; J trimming: 6 bases; junction bases outside the gene matches: 13. The receptor was isolated from a middle-aged woman with Graves' hyperthyroidism. The genes are TRBV12-3 or TRBV12-4 and TRBJ1-4, with 10 bases identical to TRBD1. The material sequenced was blood. The CDR3: CASSPDRGRVWDEKLFF. DNA for the CDR3: TGTGCCAGCAGCCCTGACAGGGGGCGCGTTTGGGATGAAAAACTGTTTTTT.